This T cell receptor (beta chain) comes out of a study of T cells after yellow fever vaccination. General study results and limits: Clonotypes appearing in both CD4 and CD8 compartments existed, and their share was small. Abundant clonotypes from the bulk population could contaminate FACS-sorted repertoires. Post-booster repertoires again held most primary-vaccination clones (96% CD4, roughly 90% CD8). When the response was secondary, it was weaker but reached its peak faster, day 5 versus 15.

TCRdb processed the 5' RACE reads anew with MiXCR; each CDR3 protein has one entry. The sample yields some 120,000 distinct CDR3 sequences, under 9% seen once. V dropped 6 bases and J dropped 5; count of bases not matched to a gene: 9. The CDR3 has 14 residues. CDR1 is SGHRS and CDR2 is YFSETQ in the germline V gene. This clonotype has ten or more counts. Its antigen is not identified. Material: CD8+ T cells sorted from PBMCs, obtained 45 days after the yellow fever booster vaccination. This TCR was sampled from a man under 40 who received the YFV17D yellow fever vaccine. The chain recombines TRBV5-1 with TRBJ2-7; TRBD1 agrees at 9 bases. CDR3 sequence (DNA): TGCGCCAGCACCCCCGGGACAGGGTACCACGAGCAGTACTTC. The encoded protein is CASTPGTGYHEQYF. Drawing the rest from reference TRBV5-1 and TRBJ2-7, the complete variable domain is KAGVTQTPRYLIKTRGQQVTLSCSPISGHRSVSWYQQTPGQGLQFLFEYFSETQRNKGNFPGRFSGRQFSNSRSEMNVSTLELGDSALYLCASTPGTGYHEQYFGPGTRLTVT.